This T cell receptor beta chain was identified in a study of cytomegalovirus exposure and HLA in healthy donors. At the level of the study: An early release of data contained about 85 million unique TCRs, which came from HLA-typed donors.

Overall study results and limits: A missense DCLRE1C variant was associated with V- and J-gene trimming of TCR beta chains in a later analysis, and an independent cohort replicated the association.

This CDR3 is built from 13 residues. Per the germline V gene, CDR1 is SGHAT and CDR2 is FQNNGV. V was pared by 5 bases and J by 4 bases, with 3 bases of the junction left unmatched. Note on this clone: Its antigen is not known.

The PCR was carried out with 60 Vbeta primers and 13 Jbeta primers. Method: immunoSEQ multiplex PCR; TCRdb's copy keeps in-frame clones and lacks some. This repertoire shows roughly 100,000 clones, approximately 86% found once; its top ten account for 5.5% to 7%. The rearrangement joins TRBV11-2 to TRBJ2-5; 8 nucleotides line up with TRBD1. Sequenced sample: PBMCs. The receptor was isolated from a man younger than 35 in good health and CMV-seronegative. CDR3 residues: CASSQGAGETQYF. The CDR3 region has the DNA TGTGCCAGCAGCCAGGGGGCGGGAGAGACCCAGTACTTC.